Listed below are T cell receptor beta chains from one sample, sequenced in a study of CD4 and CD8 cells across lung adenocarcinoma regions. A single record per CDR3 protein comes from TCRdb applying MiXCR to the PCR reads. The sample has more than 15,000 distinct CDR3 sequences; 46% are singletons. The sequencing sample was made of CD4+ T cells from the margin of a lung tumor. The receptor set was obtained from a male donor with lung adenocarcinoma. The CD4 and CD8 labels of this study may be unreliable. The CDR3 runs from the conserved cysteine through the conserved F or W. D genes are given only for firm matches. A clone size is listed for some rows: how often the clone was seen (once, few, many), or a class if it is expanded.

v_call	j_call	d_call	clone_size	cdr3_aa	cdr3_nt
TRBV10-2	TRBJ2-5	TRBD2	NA	CAGSGVRDQDTQYF	TGCGCGGGGAGCGGGGTCCGTGACCAAGATACCCAGTACTTC
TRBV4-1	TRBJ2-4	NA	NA	CASSGGPTDIQYF	TGCGCCAGCAGCGGGGGACCGACGGATATTCAGTATTTC
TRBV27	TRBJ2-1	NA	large	CASSITRFNEQFF	TGTGCCAGCAGTATCACTCGTTTCAATGAGCAGTTCTTC
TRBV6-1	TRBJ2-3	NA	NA	CASRLQAGITGTQYF	TGTGCCAGCAGACTCCAGGCTGGAATTACCGGTACGCAGTATTTT
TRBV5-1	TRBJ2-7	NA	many	CASSLDGAAYEQYF	TGCGCCAGCAGCTTGGATGGGGCGGCCTACGAGCAGTACTTC
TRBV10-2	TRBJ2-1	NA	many	CATDLTNEQFF	TGCGCCACGGACTTGACCAATGAGCAGTTCTTC
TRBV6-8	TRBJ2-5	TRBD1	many	CARLQAGGVRETQYF	TGTGCCAGACTTCAGGCAGGGGGAGTAAGGGAGACCCAGTACTTC
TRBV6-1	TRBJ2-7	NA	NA	CASSPNGAANNIYEQYF	TGTGCCAGCAGTCCAAACGGGGCCGCAAACAATATCTACGAGCAGTACTTC
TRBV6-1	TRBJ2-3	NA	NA	CASSEGGRKAETQYF	TGTGCCAGCAGTGAAGGGGGCCGGAAGGCAGAGACGCAGTATTTT
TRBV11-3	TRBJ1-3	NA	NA	CASSLPRNSGNTIYF	TGTGCCAGCAGCTTACCACGCAACTCTGGAAACACCATATATTTT
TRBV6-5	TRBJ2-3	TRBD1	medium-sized	CASSRTGEGTDTQYF	TGTGCCAGCAGCCGGACAGGGGAAGGGACAGATACGCAGTATTTT
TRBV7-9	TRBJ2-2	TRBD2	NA	CASSPRLAGSGELFF	TGTGCCAGCAGCCCGAGACTAGCGGGGTCCGGGGAGCTGTTTTTT
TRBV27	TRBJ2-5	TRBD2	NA	CAGSGSGTTETQYF	TGTGCGGGGAGTGGGAGCGGGACGACAGAGACCCAGTACTTC
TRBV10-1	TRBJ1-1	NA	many	CASSDGRVGTEAFF	TGCGCCAGCAGTGATGGGCGGGTTGGCACTGAAGCTTTCTTT
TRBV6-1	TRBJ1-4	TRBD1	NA	CASSENRGTNEKLFF	TGTGCCAGCAGTGAAAACAGGGGAACTAATGAAAAACTGTTTTTT
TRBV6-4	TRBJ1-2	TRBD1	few	CASSSSGQSPYGYTF	TGTGCCAGCAGCTCGTCGGGACAGTCGCCCTATGGCTACACCTTC
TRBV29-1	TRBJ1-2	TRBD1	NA	CSVDPRDRDEYGYTF	TGCAGCGTTGACCCCCGGGACAGGGATGAATATGGCTACACCTTC
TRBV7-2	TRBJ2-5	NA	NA	CASSLTETQYF	TGTGCCAGCAGCTTAACCGAGACCCAGTACTTC
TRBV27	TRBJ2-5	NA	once	CAREFGGRDKETQYF	TGTGCCAGGGAGTTCGGTGGCCGGGACAAAGAGACCCAGTACTTC
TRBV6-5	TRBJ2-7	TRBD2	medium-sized	CASSPGTSGWDGEQYF	TGTGCCAGCAGTCCCGGGACTAGCGGGTGGGACGGGGAGCAGTACTTC
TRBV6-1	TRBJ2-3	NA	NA	CASRAGSYGTQYF	TGTGCCAGCCGGGCAGGGTCATACGGTACGCAGTATTTT
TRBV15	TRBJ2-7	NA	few	CATSSFSYEQYF	TGTGCCACCAGCAGCTTTTCCTACGAGCAGTACTTC
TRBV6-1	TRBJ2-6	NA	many	CASSIGETGANVLTF	TGTGCCAGCAGTATAGGGGAGACTGGGGCCAACGTCCTGACTTTC
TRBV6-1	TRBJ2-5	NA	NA	CASSEMASERKTQYF	TGTGCCAGCAGTGAAATGGCTAGCGAGCGAAAGACCCAGTACTTC
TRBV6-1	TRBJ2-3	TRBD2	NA	CASSNSGRTDTQYF	TGTGCCAGCAGCAATAGCGGGAGGACAGATACGCAGTATTTT